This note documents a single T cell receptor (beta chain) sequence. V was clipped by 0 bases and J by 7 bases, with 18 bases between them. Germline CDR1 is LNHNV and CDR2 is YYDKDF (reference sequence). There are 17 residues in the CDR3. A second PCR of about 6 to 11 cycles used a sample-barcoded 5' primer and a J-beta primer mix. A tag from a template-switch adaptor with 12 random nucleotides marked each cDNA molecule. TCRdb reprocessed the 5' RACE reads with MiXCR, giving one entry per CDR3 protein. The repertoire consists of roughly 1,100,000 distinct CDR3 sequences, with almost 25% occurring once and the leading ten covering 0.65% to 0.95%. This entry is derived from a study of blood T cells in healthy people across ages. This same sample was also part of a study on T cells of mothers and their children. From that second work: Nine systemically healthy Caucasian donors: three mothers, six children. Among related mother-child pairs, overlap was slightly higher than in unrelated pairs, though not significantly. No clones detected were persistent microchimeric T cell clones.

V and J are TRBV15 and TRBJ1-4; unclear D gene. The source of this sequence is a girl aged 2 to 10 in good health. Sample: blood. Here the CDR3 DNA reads TGTGCCACCAGCAGAGACAGTGAACCCACCTCTCTTGAAAAACTGTTTTTT. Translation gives CATSRDSEPTSLEKLFF.